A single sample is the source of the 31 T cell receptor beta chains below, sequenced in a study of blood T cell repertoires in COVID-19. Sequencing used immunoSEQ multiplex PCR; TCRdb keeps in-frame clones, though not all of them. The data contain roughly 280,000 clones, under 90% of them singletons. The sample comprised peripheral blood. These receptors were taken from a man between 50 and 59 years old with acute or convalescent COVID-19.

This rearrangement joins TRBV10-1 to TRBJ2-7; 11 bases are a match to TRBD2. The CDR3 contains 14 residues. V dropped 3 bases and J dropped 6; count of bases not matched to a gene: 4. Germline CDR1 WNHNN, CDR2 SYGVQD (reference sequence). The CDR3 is CASSETGLAGEQYF. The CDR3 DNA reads TGCGCCAGCAGTGAAACCGGACTAGCGGGCGAGCAGTACTTC.

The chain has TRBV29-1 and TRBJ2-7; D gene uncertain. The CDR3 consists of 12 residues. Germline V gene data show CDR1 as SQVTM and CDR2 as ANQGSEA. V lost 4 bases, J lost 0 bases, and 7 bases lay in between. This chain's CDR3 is CSVGQASYEQYF. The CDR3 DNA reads TGCAGCGTTGGCCAGGCCTCCTACGAGCAGTACTTC.

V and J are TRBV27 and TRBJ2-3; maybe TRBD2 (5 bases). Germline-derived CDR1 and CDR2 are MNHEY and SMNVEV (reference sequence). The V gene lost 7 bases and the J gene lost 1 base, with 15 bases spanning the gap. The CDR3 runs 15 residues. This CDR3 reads CASTQEWTRTDTQYF. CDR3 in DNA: TGTGCCAGCACCCAGGAGTGGACTCGCACAGATACGCAGTATTTT.

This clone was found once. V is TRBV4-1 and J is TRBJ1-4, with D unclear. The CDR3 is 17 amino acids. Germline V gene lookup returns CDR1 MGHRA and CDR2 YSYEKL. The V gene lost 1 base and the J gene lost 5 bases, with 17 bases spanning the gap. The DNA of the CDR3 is TGCGCCAGCAGCCAAGTCCACCGCCGGGGATTAAATGAAAAACTGTTTTTT. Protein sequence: CASSQVHRRGLNEKLFF.

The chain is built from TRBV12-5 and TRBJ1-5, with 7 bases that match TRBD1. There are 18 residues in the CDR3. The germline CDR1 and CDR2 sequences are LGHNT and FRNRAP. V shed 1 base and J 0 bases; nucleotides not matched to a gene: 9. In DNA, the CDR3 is TGTGCTAGTGGTTTGGAAATTACAGGGGCATATAGCAATCAGCCCCAGCATTTT. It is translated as CASGLEITGAYSNQPQHF.

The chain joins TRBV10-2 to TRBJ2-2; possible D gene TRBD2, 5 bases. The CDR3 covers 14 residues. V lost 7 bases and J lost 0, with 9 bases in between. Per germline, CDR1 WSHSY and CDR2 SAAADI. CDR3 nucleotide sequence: TGCGCCAGCAAAGAGCGGCCGAACACCGGGGAGCTGTTTTTT. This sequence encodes CASKERPNTGELFF.

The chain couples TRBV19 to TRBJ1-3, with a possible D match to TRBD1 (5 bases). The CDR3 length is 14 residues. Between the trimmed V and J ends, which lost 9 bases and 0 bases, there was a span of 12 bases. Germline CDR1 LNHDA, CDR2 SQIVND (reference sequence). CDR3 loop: CASMTEISGNTIYF. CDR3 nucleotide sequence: TGTGCCAGCATGACAGAAATCTCTGGAAACACCATATATTTT.

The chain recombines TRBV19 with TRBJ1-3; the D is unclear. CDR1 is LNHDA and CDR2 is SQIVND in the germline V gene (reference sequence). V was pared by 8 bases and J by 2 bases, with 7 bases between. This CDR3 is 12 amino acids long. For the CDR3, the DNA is TGTGCCAGTGGGGAGCCTGGAAACACCATATATTTT. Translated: CASGEPGNTIYF. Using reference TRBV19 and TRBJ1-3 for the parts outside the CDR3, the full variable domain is DGGITQSPKYLFRKEGQNVTLSCEQNLNHDAMYWYRQDPGQGLRLIYYSQIVNDFQKGDIAEGYSVSREKKESFPLTVTSAQKNPTAFYLCASGEPGNTIYFGEGSWLTVV.

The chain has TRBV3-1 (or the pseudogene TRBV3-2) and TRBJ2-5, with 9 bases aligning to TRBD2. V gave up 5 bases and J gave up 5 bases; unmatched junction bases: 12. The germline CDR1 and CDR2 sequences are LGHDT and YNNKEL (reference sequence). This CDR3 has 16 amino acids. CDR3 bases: TGTGCCAGCAGCGAGGGAACTAGCGGGTATTCGGAGACCCAGTACTTC. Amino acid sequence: CASSEGTSGYSETQYF.

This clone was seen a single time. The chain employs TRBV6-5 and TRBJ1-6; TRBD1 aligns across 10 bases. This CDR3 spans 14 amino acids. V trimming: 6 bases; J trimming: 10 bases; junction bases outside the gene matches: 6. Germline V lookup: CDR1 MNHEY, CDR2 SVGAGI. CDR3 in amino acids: CASRTTGGQSPLHF. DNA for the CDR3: TGTGCCAGCAGAACGACAGGGGGCCAATCACCCCTCCACTTT.

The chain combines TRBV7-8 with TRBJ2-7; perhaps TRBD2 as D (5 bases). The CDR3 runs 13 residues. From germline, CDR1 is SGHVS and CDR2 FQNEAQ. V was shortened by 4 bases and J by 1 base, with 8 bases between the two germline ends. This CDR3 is CASSYSGSYEQYF. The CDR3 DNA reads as TGTGCCAGCAGCTACAGCGGATCCTACGAGCAGTACTTC.

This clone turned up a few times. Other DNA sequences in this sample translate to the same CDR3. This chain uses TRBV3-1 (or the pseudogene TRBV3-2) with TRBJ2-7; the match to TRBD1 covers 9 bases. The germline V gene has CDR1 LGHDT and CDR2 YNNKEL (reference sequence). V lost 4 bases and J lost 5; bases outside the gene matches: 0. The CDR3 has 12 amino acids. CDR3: CASSRTGDEQYF. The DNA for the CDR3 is TGTGCCAGCAGCCGGACAGGGGACGAGCAGTACTTC.

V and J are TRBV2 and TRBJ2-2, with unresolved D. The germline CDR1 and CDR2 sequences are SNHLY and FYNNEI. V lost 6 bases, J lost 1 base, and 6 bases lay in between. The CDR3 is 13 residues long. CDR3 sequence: CASSRLNTGELFF. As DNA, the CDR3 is TGTGCCAGCAGCAGGTTGAACACCGGGGAGCTGTTTTTT.

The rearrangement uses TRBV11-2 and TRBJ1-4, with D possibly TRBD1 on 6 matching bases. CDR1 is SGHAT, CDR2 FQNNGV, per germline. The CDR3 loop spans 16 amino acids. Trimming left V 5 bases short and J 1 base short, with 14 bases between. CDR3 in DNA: TGTGCCAGCAGCGCGGACAGTTCCCTAACTAATGAAAAACTGTTTTTT. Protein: CASSADSSLTNEKLFF.

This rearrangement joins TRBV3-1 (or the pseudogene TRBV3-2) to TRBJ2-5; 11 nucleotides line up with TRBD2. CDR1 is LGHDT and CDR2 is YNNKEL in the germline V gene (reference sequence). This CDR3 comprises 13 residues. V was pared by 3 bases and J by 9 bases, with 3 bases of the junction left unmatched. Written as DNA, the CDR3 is TGTGCCAGCAGCCAGGGACTAGCGGACTCCCAGTACTTC. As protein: CASSQGLADSQYF.

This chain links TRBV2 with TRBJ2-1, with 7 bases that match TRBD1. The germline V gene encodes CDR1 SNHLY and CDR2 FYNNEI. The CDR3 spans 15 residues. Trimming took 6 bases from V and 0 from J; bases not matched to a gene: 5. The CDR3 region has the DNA TGTGCCAGCAGCGCGACAGGGTCCTCCTACAATGAGCAGTTCTTC. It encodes CASSATGSSYNEQFF.

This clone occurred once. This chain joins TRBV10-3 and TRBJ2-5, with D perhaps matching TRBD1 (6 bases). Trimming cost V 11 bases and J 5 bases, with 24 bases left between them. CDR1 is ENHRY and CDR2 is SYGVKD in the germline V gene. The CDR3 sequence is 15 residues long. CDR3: CAVPDRTGPGETQYF. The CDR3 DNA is TGTGCCGTCCCTGACAGGACTGGACCGGGGGAGACCCAGTACTTC.

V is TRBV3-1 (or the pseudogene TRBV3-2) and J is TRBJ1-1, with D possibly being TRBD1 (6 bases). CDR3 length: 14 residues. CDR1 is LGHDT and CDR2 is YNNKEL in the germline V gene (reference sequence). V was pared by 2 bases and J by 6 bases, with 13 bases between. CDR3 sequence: CASSQLRGSAEAFF. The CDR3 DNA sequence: TGTGCCAGCAGCCAACTCAGGGGAAGCGCTGAAGCTTTCTTT.

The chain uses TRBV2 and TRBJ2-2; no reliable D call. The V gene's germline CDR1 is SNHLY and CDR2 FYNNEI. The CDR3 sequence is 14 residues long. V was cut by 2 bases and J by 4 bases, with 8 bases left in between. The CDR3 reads CASSELTSTGELFF. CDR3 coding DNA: TGTGCCAGCAGTGAATTGACTTCCACCGGGGAGCTGTTTTTT.

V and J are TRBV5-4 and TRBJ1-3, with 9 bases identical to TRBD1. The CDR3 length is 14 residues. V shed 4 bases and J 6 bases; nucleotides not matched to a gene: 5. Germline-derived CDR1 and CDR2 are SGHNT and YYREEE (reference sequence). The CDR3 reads CASSLQGAVNTIYF. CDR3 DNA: TGTGCCAGCAGCCTACAGGGGGCTGTAAACACCATATATTTT.

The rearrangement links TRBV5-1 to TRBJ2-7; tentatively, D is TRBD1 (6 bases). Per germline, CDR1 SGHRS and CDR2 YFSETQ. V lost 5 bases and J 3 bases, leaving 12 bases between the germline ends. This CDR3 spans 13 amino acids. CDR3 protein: CASRPTGGYEQYF. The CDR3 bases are TGCGCCAGCAGACCGACAGGTGGCTACGAGCAGTACTTC.

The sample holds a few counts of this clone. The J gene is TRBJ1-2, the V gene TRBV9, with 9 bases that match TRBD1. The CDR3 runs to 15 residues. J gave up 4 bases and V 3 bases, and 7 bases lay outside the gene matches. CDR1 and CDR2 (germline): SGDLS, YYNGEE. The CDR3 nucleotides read TGTGCCAGCAGCGCCCGGGACAGGGATTCCTATGGCTACACCTTC. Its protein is CASSARDRDSYGYTF.

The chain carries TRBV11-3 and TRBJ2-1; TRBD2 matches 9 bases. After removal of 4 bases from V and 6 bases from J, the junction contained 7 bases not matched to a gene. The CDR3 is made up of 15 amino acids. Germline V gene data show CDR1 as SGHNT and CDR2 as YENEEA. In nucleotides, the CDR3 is TGTGCCAGCAGCTATAGCGGGGGCATCATCAATGAGCAGTTCTTC. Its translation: CASSYSGGIINEQFF.

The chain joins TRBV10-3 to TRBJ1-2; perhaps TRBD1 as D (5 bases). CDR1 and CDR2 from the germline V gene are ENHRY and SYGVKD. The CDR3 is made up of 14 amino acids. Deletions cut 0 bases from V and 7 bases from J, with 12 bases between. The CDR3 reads CAISESQGRGGYTF. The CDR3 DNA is TGTGCCATCAGTGAGTCCCAAGGGAGGGGTGGCTACACCTTC.

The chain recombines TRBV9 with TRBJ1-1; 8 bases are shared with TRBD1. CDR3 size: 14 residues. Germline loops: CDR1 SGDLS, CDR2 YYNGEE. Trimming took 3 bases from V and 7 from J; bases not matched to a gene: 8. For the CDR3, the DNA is TGTGCCAGCAGCGCCTCCGGGACAGGCGTTGAAGCTTTCTTT. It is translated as CASSASGTGVEAFF.

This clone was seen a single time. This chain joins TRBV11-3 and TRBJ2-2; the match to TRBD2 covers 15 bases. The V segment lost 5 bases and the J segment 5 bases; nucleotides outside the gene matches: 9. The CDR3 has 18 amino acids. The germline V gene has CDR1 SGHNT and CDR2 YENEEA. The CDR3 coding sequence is TGTGCCAGCAGCCGGACTAGCGGGGGGGACCCCCGGACCGGGGAGCTGTTTTTT. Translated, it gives CASSRTSGGDPRTGELFF.

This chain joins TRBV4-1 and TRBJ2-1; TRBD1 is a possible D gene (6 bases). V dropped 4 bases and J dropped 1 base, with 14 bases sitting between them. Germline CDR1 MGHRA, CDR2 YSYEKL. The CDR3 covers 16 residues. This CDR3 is CASSPSGALSYNEQFF. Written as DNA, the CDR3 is TGCGCCAGCAGCCCCTCAGGGGCCCTTTCCTACAATGAGCAGTTCTTC.

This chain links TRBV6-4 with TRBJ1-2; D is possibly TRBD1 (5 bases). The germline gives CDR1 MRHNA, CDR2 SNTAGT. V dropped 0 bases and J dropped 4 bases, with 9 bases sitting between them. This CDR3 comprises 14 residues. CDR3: CASSDSTEGYGYTF. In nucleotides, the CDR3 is TGTGCCAGCAGTGACTCGACAGAAGGCTATGGCTACACCTTC.

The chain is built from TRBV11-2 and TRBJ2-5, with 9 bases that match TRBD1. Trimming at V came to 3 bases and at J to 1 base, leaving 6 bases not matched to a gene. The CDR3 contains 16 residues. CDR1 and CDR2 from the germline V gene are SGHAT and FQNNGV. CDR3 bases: TGTGCCAGCAGCTTTGGTGGGACAGGGCCCCAAGAGACCCAGTACTTC. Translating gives CASSFGGTGPQETQYF.

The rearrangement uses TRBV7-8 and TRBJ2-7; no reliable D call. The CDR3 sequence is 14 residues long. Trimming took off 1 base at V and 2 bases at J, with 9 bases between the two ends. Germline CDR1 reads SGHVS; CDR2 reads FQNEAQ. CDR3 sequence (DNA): TGTGCCAGCAGCTTAGGACGCGGCACCTACGAGCAGTACTTC. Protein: CASSLGRGTYEQYF.

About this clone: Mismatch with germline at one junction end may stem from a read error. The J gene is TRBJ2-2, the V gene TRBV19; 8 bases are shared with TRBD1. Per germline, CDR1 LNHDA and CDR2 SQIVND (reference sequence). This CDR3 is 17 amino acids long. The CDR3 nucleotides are TGTGCCAGTACCCCCAGGGTATTGGACAGGGTTGTTGGGGGGCTGTTTTTT. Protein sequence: CASTPRVLDRVVGGLFF.